Included here is one T cell receptor (beta chain) sequence, with context. Produced via immunoSEQ multiplex PCR; TCRdb's table is partial and in-frame only. Of 45,000 to 65,000 clones in the sample, 94% were seen once. The data stem from a study of T cell changes during pregnancy in multiple sclerosis. This specimen was CD8+ T cells from peripheral blood mononuclear cells, taken in the third trimester of pregnancy. The origin of this receptor is a female donor with multiple sclerosis, enrolled in a pregnancy study.

The CDR3 nucleotides are TGTGCCATCAGTGAGACGGCAGGGCCCTTCTATGGCTACACCTTC. Protein sequence: CAISETAGPFYGYTF. The V call is TRBV10-3, the J call TRBJ1-2, with D possibly TRBD1 on 5 matching bases. CDR1 and CDR2 (germline): ENHRY, SYGVKD. The V gene lost 2 bases and the J gene lost 4 bases, with 14 bases spanning the gap. The CDR3 is made up of 15 amino acids.